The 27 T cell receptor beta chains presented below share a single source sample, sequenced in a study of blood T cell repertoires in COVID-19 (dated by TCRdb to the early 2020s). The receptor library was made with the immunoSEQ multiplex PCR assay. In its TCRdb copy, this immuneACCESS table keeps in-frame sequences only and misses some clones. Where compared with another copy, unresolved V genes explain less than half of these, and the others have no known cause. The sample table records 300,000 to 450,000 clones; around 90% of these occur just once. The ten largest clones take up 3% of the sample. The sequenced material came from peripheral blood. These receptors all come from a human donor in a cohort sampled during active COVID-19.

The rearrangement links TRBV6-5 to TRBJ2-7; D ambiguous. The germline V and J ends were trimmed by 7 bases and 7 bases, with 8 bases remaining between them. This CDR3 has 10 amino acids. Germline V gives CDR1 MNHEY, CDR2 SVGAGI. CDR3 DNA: TGTGCCAGCAATGTGCGGGAGCAGTACTTC. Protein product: CASNVREQYF.

Here the CDR3 DNA reads TGTGCCAGCAGTCGAGCTAGCGGAAATCAAGAGACCCAGTACTTC. Encoded protein: CASSRASGNQETQYF. The chain uses TRBV6-5 and TRBJ2-5, with 7 bases fitting TRBD2. J lost 2 bases, V lost 5 bases, and 8 bases had no gene match. Looked up from germline, CDR1 is MNHEY and CDR2 is SVGAGI. The CDR3 totals 15 residues.

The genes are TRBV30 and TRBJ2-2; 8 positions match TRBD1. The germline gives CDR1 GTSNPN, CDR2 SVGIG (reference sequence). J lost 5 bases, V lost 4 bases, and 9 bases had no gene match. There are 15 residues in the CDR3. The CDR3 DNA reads TGTGCCTGGACCTTACAGGGGGTAGGGACCGGGGAGCTGTTTTTT. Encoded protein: CAWTLQGVGTGELFF.

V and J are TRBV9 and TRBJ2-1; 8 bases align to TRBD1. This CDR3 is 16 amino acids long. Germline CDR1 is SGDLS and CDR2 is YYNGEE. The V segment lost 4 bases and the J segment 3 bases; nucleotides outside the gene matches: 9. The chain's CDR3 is CASSPGQGGFYNEQFF. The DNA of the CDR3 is TGTGCCAGCAGCCCAGGACAGGGAGGCTTCTACAATGAGCAGTTCTTC. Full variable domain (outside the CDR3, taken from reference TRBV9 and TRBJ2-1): DSGVTQTPKHLITATGQRVTLRCSPRSGDLSVYWYQQSLDQGLQFLIQYYNGEERAKGNILERFSAQQFPDLHSELNLSSLELGDSALYFCASSPGQGGFYNEQFFGPGTRLTVL.

The CDR3 DNA is TGTGCCAGCTCACCGCCCCTACAAGAGACCCAGTACTTC. Amino acid sequence: CASSPPLQETQYF. This rearrangement joins TRBV18 to TRBJ2-5, with D unclear. Germline CDR1 KGHSH, CDR2 LQKENI. The germline V and J ends were trimmed by 3 bases and 2 bases, with 7 bases remaining between them. The CDR3 has 13 amino acids.

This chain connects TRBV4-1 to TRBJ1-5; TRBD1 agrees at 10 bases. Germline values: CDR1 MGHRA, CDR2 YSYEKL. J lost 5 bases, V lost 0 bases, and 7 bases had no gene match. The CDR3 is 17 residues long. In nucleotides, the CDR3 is TGCGCCAGCAGCCAAGACCCGGGACAGGGGAGGCATCAGCCCCAGCATTTT. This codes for CASSQDPGQGRHQPQHF.

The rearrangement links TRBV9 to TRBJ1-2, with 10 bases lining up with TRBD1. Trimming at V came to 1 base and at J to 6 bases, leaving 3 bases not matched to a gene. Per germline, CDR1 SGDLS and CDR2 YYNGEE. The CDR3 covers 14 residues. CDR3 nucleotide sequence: TGTGCCAGCAGCGTAAGCGGACAGGGGGATGGCTACACCTTC. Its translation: CASSVSGQGDGYTF. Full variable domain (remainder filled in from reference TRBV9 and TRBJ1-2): DSGVTQTPKHLITATGQRVTLRCSPRSGDLSVYWYQQSLDQGLQFLIQYYNGEERAKGNILERFSAQQFPDLHSELNLSSLELGDSALYFCASSVSGQGDGYTFGSGTRLTVV.

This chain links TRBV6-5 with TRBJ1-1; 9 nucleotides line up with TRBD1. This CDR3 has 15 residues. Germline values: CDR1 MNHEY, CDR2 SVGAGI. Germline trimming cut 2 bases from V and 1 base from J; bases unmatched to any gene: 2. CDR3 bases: TGTGCCAGCAGTTACGAGGGACAGGGGAACACTGAAGCTTTCTTT. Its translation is CASSYEGQGNTEAFF.

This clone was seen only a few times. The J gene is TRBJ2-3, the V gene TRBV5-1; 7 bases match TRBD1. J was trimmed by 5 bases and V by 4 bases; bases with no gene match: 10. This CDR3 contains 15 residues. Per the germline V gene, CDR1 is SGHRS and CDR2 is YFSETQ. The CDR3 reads CASSLYRDREDTQYF. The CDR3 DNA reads TGCGCCAGCAGCCTATACCGGGACAGAGAAGATACGCAGTATTTT. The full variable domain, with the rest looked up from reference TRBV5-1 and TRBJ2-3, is KAGVTQTPRYLIKTRGQQVTLSCSPISGHRSVSWYQQTPGQGLQFLFEYFSETQRNKGNFPGRFSGRQFSNSRSEMNVSTLELGDSALYLCASSLYRDREDTQYFGPGTRLTVL.

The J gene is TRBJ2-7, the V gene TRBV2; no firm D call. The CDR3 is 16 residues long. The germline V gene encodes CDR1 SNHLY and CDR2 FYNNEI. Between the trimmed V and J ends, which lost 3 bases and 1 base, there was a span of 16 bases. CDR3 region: CASSERYPPISYEQYF. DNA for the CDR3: TGTGCCAGCAGTGAGCGTTACCCGCCGATTTCCTACGAGCAGTACTTC.

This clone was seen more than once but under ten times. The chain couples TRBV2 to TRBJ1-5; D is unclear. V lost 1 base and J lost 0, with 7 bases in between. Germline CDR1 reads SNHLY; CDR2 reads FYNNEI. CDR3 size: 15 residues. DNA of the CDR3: TGTGCCAGCAGTGAAGGGCCAGATAGCAATCAGCCCCAGCATTTT. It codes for CASSEGPDSNQPQHF.

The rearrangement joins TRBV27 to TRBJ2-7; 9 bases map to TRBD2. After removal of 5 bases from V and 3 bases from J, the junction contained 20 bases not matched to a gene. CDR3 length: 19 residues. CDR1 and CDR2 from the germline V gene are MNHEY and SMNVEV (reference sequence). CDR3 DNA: TGTGCCAGCAGTCTCCGGTCGGGGGGCGGGAGGGCGATCAGCTACGAGCAGTACTTC. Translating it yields CASSLRSGGGRAISYEQYF.

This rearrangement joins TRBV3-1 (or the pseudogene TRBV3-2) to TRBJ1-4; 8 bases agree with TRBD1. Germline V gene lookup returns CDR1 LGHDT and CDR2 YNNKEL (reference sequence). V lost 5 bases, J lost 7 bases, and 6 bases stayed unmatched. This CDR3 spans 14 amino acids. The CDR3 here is CASSLNRGGEKLFF. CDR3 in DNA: TGTGCCAGCAGCTTAAACAGGGGGGGTGAAAAACTGTTTTTT.

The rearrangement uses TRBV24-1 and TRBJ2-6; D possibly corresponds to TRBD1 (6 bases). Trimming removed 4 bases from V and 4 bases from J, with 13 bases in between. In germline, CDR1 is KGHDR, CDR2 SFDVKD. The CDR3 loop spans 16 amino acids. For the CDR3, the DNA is TGTGCCACCAGTGACTCCAGGGGTACCGGGGCCAACGTCCTGACTTTC. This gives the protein CATSDSRGTGANVLTF.

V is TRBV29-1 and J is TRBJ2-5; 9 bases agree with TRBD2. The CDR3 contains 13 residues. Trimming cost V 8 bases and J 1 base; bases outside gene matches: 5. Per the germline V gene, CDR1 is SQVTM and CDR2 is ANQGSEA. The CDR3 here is CSPRLAAQETQYF. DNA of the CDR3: TGCAGCCCTCGACTAGCGGCCCAAGAGACCCAGTACTTC.

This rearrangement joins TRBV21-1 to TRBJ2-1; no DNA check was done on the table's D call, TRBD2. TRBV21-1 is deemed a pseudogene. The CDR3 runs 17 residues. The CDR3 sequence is CASSNVMVAGGHNEQFF. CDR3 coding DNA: TGTGCCAGCAGCAATGTGATGGTAGCGGGGGGTCACAATGAGCAGTTCTTC.

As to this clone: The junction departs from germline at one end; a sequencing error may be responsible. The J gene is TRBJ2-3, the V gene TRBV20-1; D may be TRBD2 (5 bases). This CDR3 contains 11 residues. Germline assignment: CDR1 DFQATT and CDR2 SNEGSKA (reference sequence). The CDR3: CSARAAGTQYF. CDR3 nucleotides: TGCAGTGCGAGAGCGGCGGGTACGCAGTATTTT.

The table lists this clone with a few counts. The CDR3 coding sequence is TGTGCCAGCAGCTTTCAAGGGAGCACTGAAGCTTTCTTT. Protein sequence: CASSFQGSTEAFF. The chain has TRBV7-3 and TRBJ1-1; no clear D gene. CDR1 and CDR2 from the germline V gene are SGHTA and FQGTGA. The CDR3 runs to 13 residues. V dropped 3 bases and J dropped 4 bases, with 9 bases sitting between them.

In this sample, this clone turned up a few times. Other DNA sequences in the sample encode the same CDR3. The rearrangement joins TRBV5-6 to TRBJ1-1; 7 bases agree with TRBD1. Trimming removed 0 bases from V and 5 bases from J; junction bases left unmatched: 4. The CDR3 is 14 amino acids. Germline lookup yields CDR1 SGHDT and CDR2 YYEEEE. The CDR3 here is CASSLEQGSTEAFF. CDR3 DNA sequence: TGTGCCAGCAGCTTGGAACAGGGGAGTACTGAAGCTTTCTTT.

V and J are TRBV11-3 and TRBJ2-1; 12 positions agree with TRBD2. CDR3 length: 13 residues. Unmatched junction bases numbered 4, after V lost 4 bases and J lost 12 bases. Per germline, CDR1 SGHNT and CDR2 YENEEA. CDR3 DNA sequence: TGTGCCAGCAGCTCTAGCGGGAGGGGTCCGCAGTTCTTC. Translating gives CASSSSGRGPQFF.

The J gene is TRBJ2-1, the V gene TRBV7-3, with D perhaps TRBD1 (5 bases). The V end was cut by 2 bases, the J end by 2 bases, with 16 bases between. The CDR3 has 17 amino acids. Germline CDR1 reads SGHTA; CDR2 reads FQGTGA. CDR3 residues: CASSLFGAPSPYNEQFF. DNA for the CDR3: TGTGCCAGCAGCTTATTTGGGGCTCCCAGCCCCTACAATGAGCAGTTCTTC.

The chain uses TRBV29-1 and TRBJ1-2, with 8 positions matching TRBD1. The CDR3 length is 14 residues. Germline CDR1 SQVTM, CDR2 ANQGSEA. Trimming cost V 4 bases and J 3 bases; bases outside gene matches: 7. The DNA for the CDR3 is TGCAGCGTTGGGGGGACAGGAGATTACTATGGCTACACCTTC. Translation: CSVGGTGDYYGYTF.

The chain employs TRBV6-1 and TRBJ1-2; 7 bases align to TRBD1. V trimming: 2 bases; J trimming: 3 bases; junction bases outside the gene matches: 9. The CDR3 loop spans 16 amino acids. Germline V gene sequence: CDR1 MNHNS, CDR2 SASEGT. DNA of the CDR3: TGTGCCAGCAGTGAAACTGAGACAGGGAATGACTATGGCTACACCTTC. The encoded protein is CASSETETGNDYGYTF.

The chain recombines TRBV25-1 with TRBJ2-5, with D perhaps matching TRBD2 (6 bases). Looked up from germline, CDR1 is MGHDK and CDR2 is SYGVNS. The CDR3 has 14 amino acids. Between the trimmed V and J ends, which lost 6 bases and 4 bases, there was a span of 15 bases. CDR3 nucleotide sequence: TGTGCCAGCAGCCTAGCGCTGGGGCGAGAGACCCAGTACTTC. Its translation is CASSLALGRETQYF. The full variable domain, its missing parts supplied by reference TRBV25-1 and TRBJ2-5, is EADIYQTPRYLVIGTGKKITLECSQTMGHDKMYWYQQDPGMELHLIHYSYGVNSTEKGDLSSESTVSRIRTEHFPLTLESARPSHTSQYLCASSLALGRETQYFGPGTRLLVL.

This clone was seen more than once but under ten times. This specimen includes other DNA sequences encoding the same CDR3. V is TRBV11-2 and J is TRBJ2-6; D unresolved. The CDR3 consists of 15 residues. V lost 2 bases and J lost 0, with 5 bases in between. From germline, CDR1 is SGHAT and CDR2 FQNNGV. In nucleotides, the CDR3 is TGTGCCAGCAGCTTACGAGGCTCTGGGGCCAACGTCCTGACTTTC. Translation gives CASSLRGSGANVLTF.

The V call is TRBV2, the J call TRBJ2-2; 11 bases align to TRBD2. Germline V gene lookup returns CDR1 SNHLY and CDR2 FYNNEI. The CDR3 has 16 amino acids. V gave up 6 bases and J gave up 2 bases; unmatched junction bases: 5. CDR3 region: CASRSGLAANTGELFF. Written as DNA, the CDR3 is TGTGCCAGCAGGTCGGGACTAGCGGCCAACACCGGGGAGCTGTTTTTT.

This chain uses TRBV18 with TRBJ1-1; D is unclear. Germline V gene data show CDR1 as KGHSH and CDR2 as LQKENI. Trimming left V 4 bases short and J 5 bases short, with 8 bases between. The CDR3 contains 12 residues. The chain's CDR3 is CASSLRETEAFF. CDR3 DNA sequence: TGTGCCAGCTCACTGAGGGAGACTGAAGCTTTCTTT.